This T cell receptor beta chain derives from a study of memory B cells and T cells in multiple sclerosis. Points from the study as a whole: Shared clonotype counts depended on differing compartment clone-set sizes and were normalized.

CDR1 MDHEN and CDR2 SYDVKM come from the germline V gene. The CDR3 has 21 amino acids. V lost 4 bases to trimming and J lost 0 bases; unmatched junction nucleotides: 21. This clone has just one count. Its antigen is still unknown. Assay: immunoSEQ multiplex PCR; the TCRdb copy retains only in-frame clones and omits some. The sample shows about 7,600 clones, about 60% of them seen only once. The chain has TRBV28 and TRBJ2-7; 10 nucleotides align to TRBD2. The sequencing sample was made of memory (CD45RO+) CD8+ T cells from blood. The receptor was derived from a human donor with multiple sclerosis. The CDR3 loop is CASSSFFTAPGTSAYSYEQYF. CDR3 nucleotides: TGTGCCAGCAGTTCCTTCTTTACGGCGCCCGGGACTAGCGCCTACTCCTACGAGCAGTACTTC.